The 3 T cell receptor beta chains below come from one sample, sequenced in a study of molecular identifiers for immune sequencing clone quantification. TCRdb fed the PCR reads into MiXCR, producing one record per CDR3 protein. The data contain approximately 500,000 distinct CDR3 sequences, 20% to 25% of them singletons. Sequences were obtained from naive CD8+ T cells from blood, with Jurkat cell RNA spiked in. Regarding subset: FACS-sorted CD8+CD4-CCR7+CD45RA+ naive T cells. These receptors came from a human donor in good health. Some libraries in this study had Jurkat cell RNA spiked in.

This clonotype turned up a few times. The chain links TRBV28 to TRBJ2-7; 10 bases match TRBD2. The germline gives CDR1 MDHEN, CDR2 SYDVKM. V was pared by 2 bases and J by 2 bases, with 3 bases of the junction left unmatched. The CDR3 contains 15 residues. This CDR3 is CASSLGTSVPYEQYF. The CDR3 DNA is TGTGCCAGCAGTTTAGGGACTAGCGTCCCCTACGAGCAGTACTTC.

This clonotype was seen only a few times. V usage is TRBV20-1 and J usage is TRBJ2-1, with 9 positions matching TRBD2. The germline CDR1 and CDR2 sequences are DFQATT and SNEGSKA (reference sequence). The CDR3 spans 15 residues. The V and J ends lost 0 bases and 9 bases, in that order; junction bases with no gene match: 9. CDR3 DNA: TGCAGTGCTAGAGATTTAGCCGAGACTAGCGGTGAGCAGTTCTTC. It is translated as CSARDLAETSGEQFF.

With respect to this clonotype: A much larger clonotype is one base distant, so this may be a read error. The CDR3 does not end in the conserved phenylalanine or tryptophan, so this is likely a read error. V gene TRBV6-5 combines with J gene TRBJ1-2, with a tentative D call TRBD1 (6 bases). The length of the CDR3 is 17 residues. V was pared by 2 bases and J by 6 bases, with 22 bases between. Germline CDR1 MNHEY, CDR2 SVGAGI. This CDR3 is CASSYLARGRGGDGYTL. CDR3 nucleotides: TGTGCCAGCAGTTACCTCGCCCGTGGCAGGGGAGGAGATGGCTACACCCTC.